These 23 T cell receptor beta chains share one sample of origin, sequenced in a study of cytomegalovirus exposure and HLA in healthy donors. The PCR ran on 60 Vbeta and 13 Jbeta primers. Profiled with immunoSEQ multiplex PCR; TCRdb holds only in-frame clones, not every one. Of 100,000 to 150,000 clones in the sample, roughly two thirds are singletons; the top ten hold approximately 1.5%. The sequenced sample consisted of PBMCs. The source is a man aged 25 to 45 in good health and CMV-seropositive.

This clone has more than one count but fewer than ten. The chain carries TRBV7-9 and TRBJ2-7, with D possibly being TRBD2 (6 bases). Germline assignment: CDR1 SEHNR and CDR2 FQNEAQ (reference sequence). CDR3 length equals 14 residues. With 5 bases removed from V and 3 bases from J, the gap between germline ends came to 14 bases. The CDR3 region is CASSVLGGLYEQYF. CDR3 sequence (DNA): TGTGCCAGCAGCGTCCTCGGGGGTCTCTACGAGCAGTACTTC.

The rearrangement links TRBV7-3 to TRBJ1-5; D is ambiguous. The germline V gene has CDR1 SGHTA and CDR2 FQGTGA. With 3 bases removed from V and 6 bases from J, the gap between germline ends came to 9 bases. This CDR3 contains 13 residues. The CDR3 loop is CASSFYSGQPQHF. CDR3 in DNA: TGTGCCAGCAGCTTCTACTCGGGTCAGCCCCAGCATTTT. Together with reference TRBV7-3 and TRBJ1-5, the CDR3 gives the full variable domain: GAGVSQTPSNKVTEKGKYVELRCDPISGHTALYWYRQSLGQGPEFLIYFQGTGAADDSGLPNDRFFAVRPEGSVSTLKIQRTERGDSAVYLCASSFYSGQPQHFGDGTRLSIL.

The chain couples TRBV6-1 to TRBJ1-1; 8 nucleotides match TRBD1. Per the germline V gene, CDR1 is MNHNS and CDR2 is SASEGT. Trimming at V came to 6 bases and at J to 5 bases, leaving 5 bases not matched to a gene. The CDR3 is 13 residues long. In DNA, the CDR3 is TGTGCCAGCAGCCTGACAGGGGCGACTGAAGCTTTCTTT. Amino acids: CASSLTGATEAFF.

V usage is TRBV14 and J usage is TRBJ2-1; 12 nucleotides agree with TRBD2. V was pared by 3 bases and J by 2 bases, with 2 bases of the junction left unmatched. In germline, CDR1 is SGHDN, CDR2 FVKESK. The CDR3 is 16 amino acids. In DNA, the CDR3 is TGTGCCAGCAGCCATCGGACTAGCGGGACCTACAATGAGCAGTTCTTC. Translated, it gives CASSHRTSGTYNEQFF.

The CDR3 spells CASSLPPGGGSGELFF. The CDR3 nucleotides read TGTGCCAGCAGCTTGCCGCCAGGGGGCGGGAGCGGGGAGCTGTTTTTT. V and J are TRBV5-4 and TRBJ2-2, with a tentative D call TRBD1 (8 bases). Between the trimmed V and J ends, which lost 1 base and 7 bases, there was a span of 17 bases. The CDR3 totals 16 residues. Germline CDR1 SGHNT, CDR2 YYREEE (reference sequence).

Comment on this clone: Compared with germline, one end of the junction differs, possibly owing to a read error. V gene TRBV7-7 combines with J gene TRBJ2-5, with D possibly TRBD1 on 6 matching bases. CDR1 is SSHAT and CDR2 is FNYEAQ in the germline V gene (reference sequence). The CDR3 has 15 residues. CDR3 region: CASSLEVGAVETQYF. In DNA form, the CDR3 reads TGTGCTAGCAGCTTAGAGGTGGGGGCGGTAGAGACCCAGTACTTC.

This clone has just a few counts. The V and J genes are TRBV7-2 and TRBJ1-1; D is perhaps TRBD1 (6 bases). The CDR3 is 15 residues long. Trimming removed 1 base from V and 5 bases from J, with 14 bases in between. CDR1 is SGHTA, CDR2 FQGNSA, per germline. The CDR3 region is CASSLEWGRRTEAFF. The CDR3 region has the DNA TGTGCCAGCAGCTTAGAGTGGGGGCGGCGGACTGAAGCTTTCTTT.

Comment on this clone: Sequence at one end of the junction differs from germline and may be a read error. The V call is TRBV5-6, the J call TRBJ2-6; D is perhaps TRBD1 (5 bases). The CDR3 extends over 14 amino acids. Per germline, CDR1 SGHDT and CDR2 YYEEEE. The CDR3 DNA reads TGTGCCAGCAGCTTTGTTCTTGGGGCCAACGTCCTGGCTTTC. This encodes CASSFVLGANVLAF.

CDR3 in amino acids: CATSRGLAGVSAASTDTQYF. For the CDR3, the DNA is TGTGCCACCAGCAGAGGTTTAGCGGGTGTATCTGCGGCTAGCACAGATACGCAGTATTTT. V gene TRBV15 combines with J gene TRBJ2-3, with 7 bases lining up with TRBD2. CDR1 is LNHNV and CDR2 is YYDKDF in the germline V gene (reference sequence). Germline trimming cut 1 base from V and 0 bases from J; bases unmatched to any gene: 16. The CDR3 contains 20 residues.

The rearrangement joins TRBV27 to TRBJ2-1, with TRBD2 identical over 11 bases. This CDR3 has 18 residues. Germline V gene data show CDR1 as MNHEY and CDR2 as SMNVEV (reference sequence). Unmatched junction bases numbered 13, after V lost 4 bases and J lost 5 bases. CDR3: CASSWPAPSGGPNNEQFF. In DNA form, the CDR3 reads TGTGCCAGCAGTTGGCCAGCCCCTAGCGGGGGGCCCAACAATGAGCAGTTCTTC.

V gene TRBV4-1 combines with J gene TRBJ2-7, with TRBD2 matching 10 bases. CDR3 length equals 15 residues. V lost 6 bases, J lost 0 bases, and 5 bases stayed unmatched. CDR1 is MGHRA, CDR2 YSYEKL, per germline. The CDR3 protein is CASSQGLASSYEQYF. CDR3 nucleotide sequence: TGCGCCAGCAGTCAGGGACTAGCGTCCTCCTACGAGCAGTACTTC.

This CDR3 reads CASSAIKGQGAHNEQFF. The CDR3 nucleotides read TGTGCCAGCAGTGCGATAAAGGGACAGGGGGCGCACAATGAGCAGTTCTTC. The V gene is TRBV25-1, the J gene TRBJ2-1, with 12 bases fitting TRBD1. Germline V gene data show CDR1 as MGHDK and CDR2 as SYGVNS. V lost 4 bases to trimming and J lost 5 bases; unmatched junction nucleotides: 9. The CDR3 is made up of 17 amino acids. Full variable domain (missing parts from reference TRBV25-1 and TRBJ2-1): EADIYQTPRYLVIGTGKKITLECSQTMGHDKMYWYQQDPGMELHLIHYSYGVNSTEKGDLSSESTVSRIRTEHFPLTLESARPSHTSQYLCASSAIKGQGAHNEQFFGPGTRLTVL.

CDR3 sequence reads: CASKQRAAGEETQYF. In DNA, the CDR3 is TGTGCCAGCAAGCAACGGGCGGCAGGGGAAGAGACCCAGTACTTC. The chain has TRBV27 and TRBJ2-5; D is possibly TRBD1 (6 bases). Germline V gene sequence: CDR1 MNHEY, CDR2 SMNVEV (reference sequence). The CDR3 sequence is 15 residues long. V gave up 7 bases and J gave up 3 bases, with 18 bases separating them.

The V call is TRBV7-9, the J call TRBJ1-2, with 7 bases identical to TRBD1. This CDR3 has 14 residues. CDR1 is SEHNR, CDR2 FQNEAQ, per germline (reference sequence). V shed 5 bases and J 10 bases; nucleotides not matched to a gene: 13. For the CDR3, the DNA is TGTGCCAGCAGCGGATACAGGGGTGAGAATGTCTACACCTTC. Translated: CASSGYRGENVYTF.

A note on this clone: Mismatch with germline at one junction end may stem from a read error. The chain has TRBV4-1 and TRBJ2-2; 7 positions agree with TRBD1. This CDR3 region has 20 residues. Germline assignment: CDR1 MGHRA and CDR2 YSYEKL. CDR3 sequence: CTSSQRYAGTDPSNTGELFF. DNA of the CDR3: TGCACCAGCAGCCAACGATACGCAGGGACAGACCCTTCGAACACCGGGGAGCTGTTTTTT.

The chain is built from TRBV28 and TRBJ1-6, with D hard to call. V gave up 1 base and J gave up 5 bases, with 3 bases separating them. Germline loops: CDR1 MDHEN, CDR2 SYDVKM. The CDR3 sequence is 13 residues long. CDR3 sequence reads: CASSLSDNSPLHF. The DNA of the CDR3 is TGTGCCAGCAGTTTATCGGATAATTCACCCCTCCACTTT. The entire variable domain, with the rest obtained from reference TRBV28 and TRBJ1-6, is as follows: DVKVTQSSRYLVKRTGEKVFLECVQDMDHENMFWYRQDPGLGLRLIYFSYDVKMKEKGDIPEGYSVSREKKERFSLILESASTNQTSMYLCASSLSDNSPLHFGNGTRLTVT.

This clone is a singleton in its sample. This chain connects TRBV7-2 to TRBJ1-2, with 9 nucleotides matching TRBD1. In germline, CDR1 is SGHTA, CDR2 FQGNSA. After removal of 5 bases from V and 1 base from J, the junction contained 2 bases not matched to a gene. This CDR3 contains 14 residues. The CDR3 region has the DNA TGTGCCAGCAGCCCGGACAGGGGTAACTATGGCTACACCTTC. Translated: CASSPDRGNYGYTF.

In this sample, this clone turned up a few times. V and J are TRBV5-5 and TRBJ2-7; a weak D match, TRBD2 (5 bases). Germline V gene sequence: CDR1 SGHKS, CDR2 YYEKEE (reference sequence). V gave up 0 bases and J gave up 5 bases, with 15 bases separating them. The CDR3 is made up of 15 amino acids. The CDR3 DNA reads TGTGCCAGCAGCTTGGGGCGGGCCGGGGTGAACGAGCAGTACTTC. Translating gives CASSLGRAGVNEQYF.

V usage is TRBV6-6 and J usage is TRBJ2-7, with 7 positions matching TRBD1. This CDR3 comprises 14 residues. With V trimmed by 6 bases and J by 5 bases, 10 bases remained unmatched. The V gene's germline CDR1 is MNHNY and CDR2 SVGAGI (reference sequence). The DNA for the CDR3 is TGTGCCAGCAGCCTACAGGGGATTAGGAACGAGCAGTACTTC. This sequence encodes CASSLQGIRNEQYF.

This clone was seen only once. The chain recombines TRBV7-2 with TRBJ1-5; a possible D gene is TRBD1 (5 bases). The CDR3 consists of 14 residues. CDR1 is SGHTA, CDR2 FQGNSA, per germline. The V end lost 1 base, the J end lost 7 bases, and 11 bases lay between the germline ends. The CDR3: CASSLGRGTQPQHF. The CDR3, as DNA: TGTGCCAGCAGCTTAGGAAGGGGAACGCAGCCCCAGCATTTT.

The chain is built from TRBV7-3 and TRBJ2-3; a weak D match, TRBD2 (5 bases). Trimming pared 5 bases from V and 6 bases from J, leaving 24 bases between. This CDR3 is built from 17 residues. Germline V lookup: CDR1 SGHTA, CDR2 FQGTGA. DNA of the CDR3: TGTGCCAGCAGCCTTGACGTTGGGCGCGGAGGAAGGGATACGCAGTATTTT. It encodes CASSLDVGRGGRDTQYF. Together with reference TRBV7-3 and TRBJ2-3, the CDR3 gives the full variable domain: GAGVSQTPSNKVTEKGKYVELRCDPISGHTALYWYRQSLGQGPEFLIYFQGTGAADDSGLPNDRFFAVRPEGSVSTLKIQRTERGDSAVYLCASSLDVGRGGRDTQYFGPGTRLTVL.

The chain uses TRBV7-3 and TRBJ1-1; D uncertain. The CDR3 runs 15 residues. CDR1 and CDR2 from the germline V gene are SGHTA and FQGTGA. V lost 0 bases and J lost 3, with 11 bases in between. CDR3 sequence (DNA): TGTGCCAGCAGCTTAACGGGCGACGGGGACACTGAAGCTTTCTTT. Amino acids: CASSLTGDGDTEAFF.

A few counts support this clone. The chain is built from TRBV4-2 and TRBJ1-1, with 7 bases that match TRBD1. CDR3 length equals 15 residues. V shed 3 bases, J shed 2 bases, and the junction held 6 bases outside the gene matches. Germline V gives CDR1 LGHNA, CDR2 YNFKEQ. As DNA, the CDR3 is TGTGCCAGCAGCCATCCAGGACAGGTAAACACTGAAGCTTTCTTT. Protein: CASSHPGQVNTEAFF.